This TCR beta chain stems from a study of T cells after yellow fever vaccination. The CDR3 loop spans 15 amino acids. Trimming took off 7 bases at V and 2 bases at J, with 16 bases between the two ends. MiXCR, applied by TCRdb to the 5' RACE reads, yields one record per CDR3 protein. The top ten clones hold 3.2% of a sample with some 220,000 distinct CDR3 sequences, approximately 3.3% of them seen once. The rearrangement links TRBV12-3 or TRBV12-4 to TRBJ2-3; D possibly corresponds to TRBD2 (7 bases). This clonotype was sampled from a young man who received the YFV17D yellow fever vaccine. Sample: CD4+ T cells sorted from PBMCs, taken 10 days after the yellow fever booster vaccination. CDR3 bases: TGTGCCAGCATCCCAAGGGGGGGGGCCACAGATACGCAGTATTTT. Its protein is CASIPRGGATDTQYF.